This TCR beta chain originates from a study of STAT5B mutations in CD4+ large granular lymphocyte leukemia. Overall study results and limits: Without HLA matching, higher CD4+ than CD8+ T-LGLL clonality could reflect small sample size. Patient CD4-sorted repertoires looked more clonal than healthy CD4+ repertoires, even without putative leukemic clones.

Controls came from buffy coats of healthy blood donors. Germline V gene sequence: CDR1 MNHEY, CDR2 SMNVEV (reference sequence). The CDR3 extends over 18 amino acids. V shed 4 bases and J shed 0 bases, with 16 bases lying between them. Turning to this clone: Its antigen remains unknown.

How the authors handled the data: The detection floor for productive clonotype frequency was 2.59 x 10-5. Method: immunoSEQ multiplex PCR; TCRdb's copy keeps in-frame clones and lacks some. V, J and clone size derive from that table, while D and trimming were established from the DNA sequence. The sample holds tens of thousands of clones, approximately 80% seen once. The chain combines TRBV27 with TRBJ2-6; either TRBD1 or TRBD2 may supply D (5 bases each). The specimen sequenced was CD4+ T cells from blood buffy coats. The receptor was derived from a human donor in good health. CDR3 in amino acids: CASSSPGTDISGANVLTF. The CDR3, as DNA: TGTGCCAGCAGTTCCCCCGGGACGGACATCTCTGGGGCCAACGTCCTGACTTTC.